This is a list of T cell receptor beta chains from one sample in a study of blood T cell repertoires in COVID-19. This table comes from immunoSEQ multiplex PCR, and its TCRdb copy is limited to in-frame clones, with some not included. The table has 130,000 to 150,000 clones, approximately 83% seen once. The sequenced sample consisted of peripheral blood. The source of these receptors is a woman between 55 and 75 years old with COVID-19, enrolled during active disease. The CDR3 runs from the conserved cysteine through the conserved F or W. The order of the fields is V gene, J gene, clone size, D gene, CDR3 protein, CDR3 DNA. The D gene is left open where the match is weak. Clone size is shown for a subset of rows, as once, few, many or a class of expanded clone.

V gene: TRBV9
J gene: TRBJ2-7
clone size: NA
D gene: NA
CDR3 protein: CASSAGVTDSKQYF
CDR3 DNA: TGTGCCAGCAGCGCGGGGGTGACCGACAGCAAGCAGTACTTC

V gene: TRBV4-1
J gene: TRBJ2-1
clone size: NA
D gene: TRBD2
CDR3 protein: CASSQQVRRGGNNEQFF
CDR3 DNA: TGCGCCAGCAGCCAACAGGTGCGGCGGGGGGGGAACAATGAGCAGTTCTTC

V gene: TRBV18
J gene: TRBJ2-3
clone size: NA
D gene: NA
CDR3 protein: CASSPPSSSTDTQYF
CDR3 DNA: TGTGCCAGCTCACCTCCGAGTTCTAGCACAGATACGCAGTATTTT

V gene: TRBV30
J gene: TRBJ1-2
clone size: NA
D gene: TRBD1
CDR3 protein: CAWSQKGAAFYGYTF
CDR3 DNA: TGTGCCTGGTCCCAAAAGGGGGCCGCCTTCTATGGCTACACCTTC

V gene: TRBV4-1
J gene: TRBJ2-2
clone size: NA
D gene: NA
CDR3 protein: CASSQGGGGAAGELFF
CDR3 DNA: TGCGCCAGCAGCCAAGGTGGTGGGGGGGCCGCCGGGGAGCTGTTTTTT

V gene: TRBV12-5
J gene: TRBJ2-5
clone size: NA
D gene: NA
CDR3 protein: CASGFVAAGAIRETQYF
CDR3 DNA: TGTGCTAGTGGTTTTGTAGCAGCAGGGGCAATACGAGAGACCCAGTACTTC

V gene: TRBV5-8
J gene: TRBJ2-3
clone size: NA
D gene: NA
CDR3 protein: CASSLGTRYTDTQYF
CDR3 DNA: TGTGCCAGCAGCTTGGGGACTCGGTACACAGATACGCAGTATTTT

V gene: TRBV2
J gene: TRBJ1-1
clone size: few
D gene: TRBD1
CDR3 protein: CASSMDRGKFAEAFF
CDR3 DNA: TGTGCCAGCAGTATGGACAGGGGGAAGTTCGCTGAAGCTTTCTTT

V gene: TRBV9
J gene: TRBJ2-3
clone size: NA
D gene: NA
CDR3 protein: CASSPPPGLSTDTQYF
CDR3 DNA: TGTGCCAGCAGCCCACCACCGGGTCTGAGCACAGATACGCAGTATTTT

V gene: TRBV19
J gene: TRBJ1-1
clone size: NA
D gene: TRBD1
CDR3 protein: CASSMKTGEAEAFF
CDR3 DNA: TGTGCCAGTAGTATGAAGACAGGGGAGGCTGAAGCTTTCTTT

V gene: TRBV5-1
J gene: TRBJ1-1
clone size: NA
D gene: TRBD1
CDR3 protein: CASSKDRGHTEAFF
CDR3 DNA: TGCGCCAGCAGCAAGGACAGGGGGCACACTGAAGCTTTCTTT

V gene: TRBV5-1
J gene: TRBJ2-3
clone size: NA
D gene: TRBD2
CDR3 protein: CASSLGLAGGTDTQYF
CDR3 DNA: TGCGCCAGCAGCTTGGGACTAGCGGGGGGCACAGATACGCAGTATTTT

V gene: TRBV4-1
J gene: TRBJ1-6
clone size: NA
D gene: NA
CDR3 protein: CASSQYRDWSSYNSPLHF
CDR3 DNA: TGCGCCAGCAGCCAATATCGGGACTGGAGCTCCTATAATTCACCCCTCCACTTT

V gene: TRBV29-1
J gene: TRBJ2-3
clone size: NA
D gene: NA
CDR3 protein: CSTLGGSIPRSTSTDTQYF
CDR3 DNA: TGCAGCACACTTGGGGGGAGCATACCGAGAAGCACTAGCACAGATACGCAGTATTTT

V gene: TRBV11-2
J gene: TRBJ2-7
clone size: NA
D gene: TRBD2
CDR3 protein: CASSLVGLAGELEQYF
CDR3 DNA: TGTGCCAGCAGCTTAGTTGGACTAGCGGGGGAGTTGGAGCAGTACTTC

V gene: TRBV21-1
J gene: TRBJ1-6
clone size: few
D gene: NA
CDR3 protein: CASSNAPGQEHCHNSPLHF
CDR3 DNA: TGTGCCAGCAGCAATGCCCCGGGACAGGAACATTGCCATAATTCACCCCTCCACTTT

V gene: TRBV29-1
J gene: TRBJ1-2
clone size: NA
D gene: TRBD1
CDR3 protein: CRTGGENYGYTF
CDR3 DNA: TGCAGGACAGGGGGTGAAAACTATGGCTACACCTTC

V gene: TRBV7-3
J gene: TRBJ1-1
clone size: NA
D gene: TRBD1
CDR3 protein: CASSPPGTGATEAFF
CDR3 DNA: TGTGCCAGCAGCCCCCCGGGGACAGGGGCCACTGAAGCTTTCTTT

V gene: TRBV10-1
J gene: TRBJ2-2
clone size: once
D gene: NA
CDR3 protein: CASSADSSYRELFF
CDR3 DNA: TGCGCCAGCAGTGCGGACAGCTCGTACCGGGAGCTGTTTTTT

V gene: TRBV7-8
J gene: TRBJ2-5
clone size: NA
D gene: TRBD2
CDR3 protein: CASSLAKAAGVETQYF
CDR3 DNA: TGTGCCAGCAGCTTAGCTAAAGCTGCGGGGGTGGAGACCCAGTACTTC

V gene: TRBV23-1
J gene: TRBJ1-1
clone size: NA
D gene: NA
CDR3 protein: CASSFNLRGKLVAGTEAFF
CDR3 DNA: TGCGCCAGCAGTTTCAACCTCCGGGGGAAGTTGGTAGCGGGGACTGAAGCTTTCTTT

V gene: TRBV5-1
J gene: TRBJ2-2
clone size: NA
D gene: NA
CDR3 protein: CASSLGTANTGELFF
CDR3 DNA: TGCGCCAGCAGCTTGGGGACAGCAAACACCGGGGAGCTGTTTTTT

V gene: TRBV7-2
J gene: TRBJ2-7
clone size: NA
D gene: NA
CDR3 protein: CASSFVGKTYEQYF
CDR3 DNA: TGTGCCAGCAGCTTCGTCGGGAAAACCTACGAGCAGTACTTC

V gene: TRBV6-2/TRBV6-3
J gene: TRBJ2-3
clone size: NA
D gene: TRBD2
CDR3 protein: CASSYDSGGATDTQYF
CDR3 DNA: TGTGCCAGCAGTTACGATAGCGGGGGGGCGACAGATACGCAGTATTTT

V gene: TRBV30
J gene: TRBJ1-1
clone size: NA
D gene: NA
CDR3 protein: CAWDTGGNTEAFF
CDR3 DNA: TGTGCCTGGGATACCGGGGGGAACACTGAAGCTTTCTTT

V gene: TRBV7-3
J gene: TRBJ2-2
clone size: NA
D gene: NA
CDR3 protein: CASSRGSGELFF
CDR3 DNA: TGTGCCAGCAGCCGGGGGTCCGGGGAGCTGTTTTTT

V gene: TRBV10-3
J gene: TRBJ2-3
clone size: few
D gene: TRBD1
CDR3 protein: CAIGGQGEDTDTQYF
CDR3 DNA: TGTGCCATCGGGGGACAGGGGGAAGACACAGATACGCAGTATTTT

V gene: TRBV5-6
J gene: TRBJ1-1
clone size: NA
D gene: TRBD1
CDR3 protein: CASSSRDRYSLGAFF
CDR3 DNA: TGTGCCAGCAGCTCCCGGGACAGGTACTCCCTGGGAGCTTTCTTT

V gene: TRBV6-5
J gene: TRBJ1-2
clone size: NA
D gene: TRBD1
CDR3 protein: CASRQGGVYGYTF
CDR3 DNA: TGTGCCAGCAGGCAGGGGGGAGTATATGGCTACACCTTC

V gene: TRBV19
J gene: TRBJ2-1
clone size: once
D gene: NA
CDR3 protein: CASSIAKNEQFF
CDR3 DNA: TGTGCCAGTAGTATAGCCAAAAATGAGCAGTTCTTC

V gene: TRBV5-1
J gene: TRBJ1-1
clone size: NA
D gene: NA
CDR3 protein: CASSLPENTEAFF
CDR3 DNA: TGCGCCAGCAGCTTACCAGAGAACACTGAAGCTTTCTTT

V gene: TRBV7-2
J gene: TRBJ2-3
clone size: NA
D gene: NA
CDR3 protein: CASSLGPLGADTQYF
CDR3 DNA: TGTGCCAGCAGCTTAGGTCCCCTTGGGGCGGATACGCAGTATTTT

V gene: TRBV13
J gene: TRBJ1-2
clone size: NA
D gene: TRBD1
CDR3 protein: CASSLQGSYGYTF
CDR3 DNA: TGTGCCAGCAGCCTACAGGGGAGCTATGGCTACACCTTC

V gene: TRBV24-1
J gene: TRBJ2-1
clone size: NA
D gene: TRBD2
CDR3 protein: CATSPSGGANEQFF
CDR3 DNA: TGTGCCACCAGCCCTAGCGGGGGGGCCAATGAGCAGTTCTTC

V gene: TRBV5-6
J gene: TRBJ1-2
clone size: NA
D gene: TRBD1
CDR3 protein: CASSLGTGHGYTF
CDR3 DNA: TGTGCCAGCAGCTTAGGGACAGGGCATGGCTACACCTTC

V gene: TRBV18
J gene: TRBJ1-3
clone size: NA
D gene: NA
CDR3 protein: CASSPRALDSGNTIYF
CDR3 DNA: TGTGCCAGCTCACCACGGGCATTGGACTCTGGAAACACCATATATTTT

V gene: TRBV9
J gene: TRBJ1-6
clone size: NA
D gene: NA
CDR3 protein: CASSVGRGGADSNSPLHF
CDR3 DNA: TGTGCCAGCAGCGTGGGGCGGGGGGGCGCAGATAGTAATTCACCCCTCCACTTT

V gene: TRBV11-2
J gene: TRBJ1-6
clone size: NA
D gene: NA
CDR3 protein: CASSFPGGAESYNSPLHF
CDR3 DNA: TGTGCCAGCAGCTTCCCGGGGGGGGCGGAATCCTATAATTCACCCCTCCACTTT

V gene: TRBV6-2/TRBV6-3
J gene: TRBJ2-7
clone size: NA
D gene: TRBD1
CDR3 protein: CASSTGGAVHEQYF
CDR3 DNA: TGTGCCAGCAGTACAGGGGGCGCGGTCCACGAGCAGTACTTC

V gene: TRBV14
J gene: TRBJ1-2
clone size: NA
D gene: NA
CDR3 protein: CASSRGHVIGFIPTF
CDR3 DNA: TGTGCCAGCAGCCGGGGACACGTTATTGGTTTCATCCCCACCTTC

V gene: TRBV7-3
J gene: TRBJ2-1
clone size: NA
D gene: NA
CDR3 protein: CASSLSGGTYNEQFF
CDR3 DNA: TGTGCCAGCAGCTTAAGTGGGGGGACCTACAATGAGCAGTTCTTC

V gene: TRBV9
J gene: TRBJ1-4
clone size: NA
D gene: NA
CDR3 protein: CASSVEGKGEKLFF
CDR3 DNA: TGTGCCAGCAGCGTAGAGGGGAAAGGGGAAAAACTGTTTTTT

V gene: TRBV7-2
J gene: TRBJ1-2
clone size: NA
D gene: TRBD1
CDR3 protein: CASSPSDGQGLYGYTF
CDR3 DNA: TGTGCCAGCAGCCCATCAGACGGACAGGGGCTCTATGGCTACACCTTC

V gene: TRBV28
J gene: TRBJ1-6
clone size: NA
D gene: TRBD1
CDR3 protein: CASSPGTGNSPLHF
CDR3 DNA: TGTGCCAGCAGTCCCGGGACAGGTAATTCACCCCTCCACTTT

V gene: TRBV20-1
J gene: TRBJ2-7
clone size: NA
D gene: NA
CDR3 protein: CSARGAYEQYF
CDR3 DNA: TGCAGTGCTAGAGGAGCGTACGAGCAGTACTTC

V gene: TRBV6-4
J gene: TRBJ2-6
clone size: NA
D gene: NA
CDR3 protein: CASSDWASGANVLTF
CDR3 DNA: TGTGCCAGCAGTGATTGGGCCTCTGGGGCCAACGTCCTGACTTTC

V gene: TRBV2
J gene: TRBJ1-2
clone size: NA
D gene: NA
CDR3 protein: CASSRTGYSYGYTF
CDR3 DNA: TGTGCCAGCAGTCGAACAGGGTACTCCTATGGCTACACCTTC

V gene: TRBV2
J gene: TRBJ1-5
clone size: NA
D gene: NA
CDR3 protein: CASRRDFGSNQPQHF
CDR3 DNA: TGTGCCAGCAGGAGGGACTTCGGGAGCAATCAGCCCCAGCATTTT

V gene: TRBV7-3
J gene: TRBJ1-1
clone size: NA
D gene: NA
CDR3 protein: CASSLSTSNTEAFF
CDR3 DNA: TGTGCCAGCAGCCTGAGCACCTCCAACACTGAAGCTTTCTTT

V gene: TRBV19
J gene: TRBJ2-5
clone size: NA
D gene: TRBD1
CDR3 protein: CASRDRGLQETQYF
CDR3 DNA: TGTGCCAGTAGGGACAGGGGGCTTCAAGAGACCCAGTACTTC

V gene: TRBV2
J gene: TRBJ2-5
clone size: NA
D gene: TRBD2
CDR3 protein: CASSSRLASQETQYF
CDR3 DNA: TGTGCCAGCAGTTCGAGACTAGCGTCACAAGAGACCCAGTACTTC

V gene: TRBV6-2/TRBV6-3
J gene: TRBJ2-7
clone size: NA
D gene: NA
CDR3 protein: CASSHPGLGDYEQYF
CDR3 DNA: TGTGCCAGCAGCCACCCGGGACTGGGGGATTACGAGCAGTACTTC

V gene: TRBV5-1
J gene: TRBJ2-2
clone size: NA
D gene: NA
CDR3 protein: CASEPGHQVGELFF
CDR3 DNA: TGCGCCAGCGAACCGGGACACCAAGTCGGGGAGCTGTTTTTT

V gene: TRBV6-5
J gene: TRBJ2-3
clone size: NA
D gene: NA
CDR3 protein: CASSLSQPSTDTQYF
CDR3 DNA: TGTGCCAGCAGTCTTTCACAACCGAGCACAGATACGCAGTATTTT

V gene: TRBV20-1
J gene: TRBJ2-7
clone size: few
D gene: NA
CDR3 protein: CCCPGGREQYF
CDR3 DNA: TGCTGTTGTCCTGGGGGGAGGGAGCAGTACTTC